The 5 T cell receptor beta chains given below trace back to one sample, sequenced in a study of blood T cell repertoires in COVID-19. Here immunoSEQ multiplex PCR was the method, and the copy in TCRdb shows in-frame clones only, minus some. The profile shows about 110,000 clones, under 90% of them singletons. The specimen sequenced was peripheral blood. These receptors originate from a man older than 75 with acute or convalescent COVID-19.

The chain links TRBV4-2 to TRBJ2-1, with 8 bases matching TRBD2. Trimming removed 2 bases from V and 0 bases from J; junction bases left unmatched: 3. This CDR3 has 16 residues. The germline V gene encodes CDR1 LGHNA and CDR2 YNFKEQ. Here the CDR3 reads CASSQNSGDSYNEQFF. The CDR3 DNA reads TGTGCCAGCAGCCAAAATAGCGGGGACTCCTACAATGAGCAGTTCTTC.

This sequence joins TRBV7-2 and TRBJ1-5, with D tentatively TRBD1 (5 bases). Trimming took 2 bases from V and 5 from J, leaving 7 bases between them. Germline V gives CDR1 SGHTA, CDR2 FQGNSA. This CDR3 contains 13 residues. Here the CDR3 DNA reads TGTGCCAGCAGCTTACAGGGCTATCAGCCCCAGCATTTT. The encoded protein is CASSLQGYQPQHF.

The genes are TRBV7-8 and TRBJ2-2; no clear D. The germline CDR1 and CDR2 sequences are SGHVS and FQNEAQ. This CDR3 has 14 residues. V lost 1 base and J 4 bases, leaving 7 bases between the germline ends. CDR3 DNA: TGTGCCAGCAGCTTAGGGTGGGCCACCGGGGAGCTGTTTTTT. Its translation is CASSLGWATGELFF.

The chain carries TRBV7-3 and TRBJ1-6; D perhaps matches TRBD1 (6 bases). V was cut by 1 base and J by 9 bases, with 10 bases left in between. Looked up from germline, CDR1 is SGHTA and CDR2 is FQGTGA. This CDR3 spans 14 amino acids. CDR3: CASSLNEGVSPLHF. The DNA for the CDR3 is TGTGCCAGCAGCTTAAATGAGGGGGTTTCACCCCTCCACTTT.

The rearrangement uses TRBV6-6 and TRBJ2-1, with 7 bases that match TRBD1. This CDR3 has 14 residues. The germline gives CDR1 MNHNY, CDR2 SVGAGI (reference sequence). V dropped 2 bases and J dropped 7; count of bases not matched to a gene: 5. Here the CDR3 reads CASSYAGGLNEQFF. The CDR3, as DNA: TGTGCCAGCAGTTACGCAGGGGGTCTGAATGAGCAGTTCTTC.